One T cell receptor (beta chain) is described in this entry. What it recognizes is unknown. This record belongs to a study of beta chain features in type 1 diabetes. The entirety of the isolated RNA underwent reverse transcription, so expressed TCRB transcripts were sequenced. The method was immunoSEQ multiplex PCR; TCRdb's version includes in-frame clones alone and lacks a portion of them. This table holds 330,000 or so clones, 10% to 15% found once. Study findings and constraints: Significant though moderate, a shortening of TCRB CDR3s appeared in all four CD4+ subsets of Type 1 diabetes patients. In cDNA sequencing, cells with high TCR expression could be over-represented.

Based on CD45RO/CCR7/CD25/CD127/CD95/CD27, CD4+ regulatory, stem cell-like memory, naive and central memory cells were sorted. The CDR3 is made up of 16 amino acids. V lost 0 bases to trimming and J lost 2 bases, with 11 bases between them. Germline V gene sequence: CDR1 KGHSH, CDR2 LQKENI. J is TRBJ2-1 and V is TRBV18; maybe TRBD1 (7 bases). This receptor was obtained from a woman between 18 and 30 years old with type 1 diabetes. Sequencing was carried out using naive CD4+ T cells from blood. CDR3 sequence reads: CASSPPSRGAYNEQFF. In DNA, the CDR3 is TGTGCCAGCTCACCACCCTCCAGGGGGGCCTACAATGAGCAGTTCTTC.